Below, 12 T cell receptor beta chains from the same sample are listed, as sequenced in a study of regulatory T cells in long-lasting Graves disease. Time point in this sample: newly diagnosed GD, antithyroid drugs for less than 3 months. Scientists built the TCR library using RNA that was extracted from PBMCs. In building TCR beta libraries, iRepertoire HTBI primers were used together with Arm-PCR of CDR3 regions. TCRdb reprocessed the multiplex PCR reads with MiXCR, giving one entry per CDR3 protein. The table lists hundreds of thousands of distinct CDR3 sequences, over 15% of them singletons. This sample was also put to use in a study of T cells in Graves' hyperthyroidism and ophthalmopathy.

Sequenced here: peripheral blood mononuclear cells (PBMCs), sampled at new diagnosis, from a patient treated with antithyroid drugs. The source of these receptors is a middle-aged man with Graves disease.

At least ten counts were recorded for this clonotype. DNA of the CDR3: TGTGCCAGCAGCCCAGCCAGTCGGTTCGGGGCGAAATCGAACGAGCAGTACTTC. Amino acid sequence: CASSPASRFGAKSNEQYF. This chain links TRBV5-6 with TRBJ2-7, with D perhaps TRBD1 or TRBD2 (5 bases each). Per germline, CDR1 SGHDT and CDR2 YYEEEE. This CDR3 contains 18 residues. Trimming left V 4 bases short and J 5 bases short, with 28 bases between.

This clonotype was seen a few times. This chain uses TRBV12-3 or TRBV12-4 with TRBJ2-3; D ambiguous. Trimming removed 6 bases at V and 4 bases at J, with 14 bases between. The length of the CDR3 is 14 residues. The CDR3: CASSIGGGADTQYF. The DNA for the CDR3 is TGTGCCAGCAGCATAGGTGGTGGCGCAGATACGCAGTATTTT.

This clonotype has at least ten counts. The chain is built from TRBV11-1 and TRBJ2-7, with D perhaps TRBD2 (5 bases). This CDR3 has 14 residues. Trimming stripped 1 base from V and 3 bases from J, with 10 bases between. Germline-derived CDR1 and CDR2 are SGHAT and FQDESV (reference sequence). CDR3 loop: CASSLGGLFYEQYF. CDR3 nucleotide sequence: TGTGCCAGCAGCTTAGGAGGACTCTTCTACGAGCAGTACTTC.

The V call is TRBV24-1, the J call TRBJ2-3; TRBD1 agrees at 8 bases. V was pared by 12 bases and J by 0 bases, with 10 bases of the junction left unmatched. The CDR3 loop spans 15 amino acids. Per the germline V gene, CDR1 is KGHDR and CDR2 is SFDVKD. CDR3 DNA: TGTGCCTCCCCCCCCGGGACAGGAAGCACAGATACGCAGTATTTT. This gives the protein CASPPGTGSTDTQYF.

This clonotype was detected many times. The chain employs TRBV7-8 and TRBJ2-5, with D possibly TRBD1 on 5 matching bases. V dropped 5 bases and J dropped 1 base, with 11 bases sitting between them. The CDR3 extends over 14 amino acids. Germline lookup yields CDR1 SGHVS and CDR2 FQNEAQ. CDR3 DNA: TGTGCCAGCAGCCCTTACACAGGCCAAGAGACCCAGTACTTC. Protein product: CASSPYTGQETQYF.

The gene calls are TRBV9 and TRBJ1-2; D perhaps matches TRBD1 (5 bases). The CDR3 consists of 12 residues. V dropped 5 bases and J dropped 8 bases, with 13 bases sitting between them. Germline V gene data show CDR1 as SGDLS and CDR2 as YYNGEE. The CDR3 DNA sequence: TGTGCCAGCAGTGGCAGGGCTGAGGGCTACACCTTC. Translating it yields CASSGRAEGYTF.

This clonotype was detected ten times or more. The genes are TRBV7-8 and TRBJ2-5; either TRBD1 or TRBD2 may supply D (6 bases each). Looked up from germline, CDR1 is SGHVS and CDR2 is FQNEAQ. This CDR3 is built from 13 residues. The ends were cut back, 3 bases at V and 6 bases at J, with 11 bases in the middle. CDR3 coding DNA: TGTGCCAGCAGCTTTGGGGGGCTGAAGACCCAGTACTTC. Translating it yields CASSFGGLKTQYF. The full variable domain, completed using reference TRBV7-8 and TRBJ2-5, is GAGVSQSPRYKVAKRGQDVALRCDPISGHVSLFWYQQALGQGPEFLTYFQNEAQLDKSGLPSDRFFAERPEGSVSTLKIQRTQQEDSAVYLCASSFGGLKTQYFGPGTRLLVL.

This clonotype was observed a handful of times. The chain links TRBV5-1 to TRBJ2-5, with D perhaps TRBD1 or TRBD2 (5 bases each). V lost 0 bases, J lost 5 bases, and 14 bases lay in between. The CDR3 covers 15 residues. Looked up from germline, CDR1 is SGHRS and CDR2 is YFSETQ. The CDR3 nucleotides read TGCGCCAGCAGCTTGGCCGGGACCACAGAGGAGACCCAGTACTTC. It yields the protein CASSLAGTTEETQYF.

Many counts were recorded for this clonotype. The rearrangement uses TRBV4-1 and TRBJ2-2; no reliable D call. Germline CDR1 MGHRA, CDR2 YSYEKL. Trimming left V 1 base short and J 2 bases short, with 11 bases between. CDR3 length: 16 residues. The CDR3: CASSQVLVVNTGELFF. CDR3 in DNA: TGCGCCAGCAGCCAAGTGTTGGTCGTAAACACCGGGGAGCTGTTTTTT.

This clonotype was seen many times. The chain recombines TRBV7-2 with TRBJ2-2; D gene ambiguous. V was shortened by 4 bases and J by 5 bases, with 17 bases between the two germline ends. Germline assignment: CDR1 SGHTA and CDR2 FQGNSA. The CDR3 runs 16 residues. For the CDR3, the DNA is TGTGCCAGCAGCTCGGGTAATCGGCGAAATACCGGGGAGCTGTTTTTT. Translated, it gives CASSSGNRRNTGELFF.

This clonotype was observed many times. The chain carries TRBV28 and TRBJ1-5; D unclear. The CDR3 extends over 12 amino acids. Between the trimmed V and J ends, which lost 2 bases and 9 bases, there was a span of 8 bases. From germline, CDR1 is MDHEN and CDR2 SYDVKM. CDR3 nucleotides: TGTGCCAGCAGTTTACCTGCGCTGCCCCAGCATTTT. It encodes CASSLPALPQHF. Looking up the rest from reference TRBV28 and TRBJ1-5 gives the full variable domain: DVKVTQSSRYLVKRTGEKVFLECVQDMDHENMFWYRQDPGLGLRLIYFSYDVKMKEKGDIPEGYSVSREKKERFSLILESASTNQTSMYLCASSLPALPQHFGDGTRLSIL.

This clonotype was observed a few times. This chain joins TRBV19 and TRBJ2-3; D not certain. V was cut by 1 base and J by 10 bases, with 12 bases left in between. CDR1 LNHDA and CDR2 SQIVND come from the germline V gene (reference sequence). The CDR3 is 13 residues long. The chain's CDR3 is CASSIALRQSQYF. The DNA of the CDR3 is TGTGCCAGTAGTATAGCCCTTCGTCAGTCGCAGTATTTT.